These T cell receptor beta chains were read from a single sample in a study of Ad26.COV2.S vaccination and SARS-CoV-2 variants. TCRdb's copy holds only in-frame clones and misses some; the assay was immunoSEQ multiplex PCR. The data hold a few hundred thousand clones, with 90% observed a single time. Sample: peripheral blood, taken in a trial of Ad26.COV2.S vaccine versus placebo. The receptors stem from a person aged 18 to 65 who received the Ad26.COV2.S COVID-19 vaccine or a placebo. The CDR3 runs from the conserved cysteine through the conserved F or W. Fields, in order: J gene, V gene, D gene, clone size, CDR3 length, CDR3 protein, CDR3 DNA. D genes are given only for firm matches. Some rows have no size entry. The others give once, few or many, or a class for an expanded clone.

TRBJ2-5	TRBV18	.	.	13	CASSPGMQETQYF	TGTGCCAGCTCACCCGGGATGCAAGAGACCCAGTACTTC
TRBJ2-7	TRBV18	TRBD2	.	15	CASSPGTSGTYEQYF	TGTGCCAGCTCACCAGGGACTAGCGGGACCTACGAGCAGTACTTC
TRBJ2-7	TRBV27	TRBD2	few	14	CASSSLAGSYEQYF	TGTGCCAGCAGTTCACTAGCGGGGTCCTACGAGCAGTACTTC
TRBJ1-3	TRBV7-9	.	.	14	CASSLGASGNTIYF	TGTGCCAGCAGCTTAGGGGCCTCTGGAAACACCATATATTTT
TRBJ2-7	TRBV7-9	.	.	12	CASSFLGAEQYF	TGTGCCAGCAGCTTTTTAGGGGCCGAGCAGTACTTC
TRBJ2-3	TRBV15	TRBD2	.	17	CATSSGAGLAGAPTQYF	TGTGCCACCAGCTCCGGAGCCGGACTAGCGGGAGCCCCAACGCAGTATTTT
TRBJ2-3	TRBV7-2	.	.	13	CASSLLDRTNRDF	TGTGCCAGCAGCCTCCTCGACAGGACGAATAGGGATTTT
TRBJ2-1	TRBV6-2/TRBV6-3	.	.	16	CASSSPGSPPYNEQFF	TGTGCCAGCAGTTCGCCGGGTTCCCCTCCCTACAATGAGCAGTTCTTC
TRBJ2-7	TRBV27	TRBD2	.	15	CASSLAASGIYEQYF	TGTGCCAGCAGTTTAGCGGCTAGCGGAATCTACGAGCAGTACTTC
TRBJ2-4	TRBV3-1/TRBV3-2	.	.	14	CASSQASPNNIQYF	TGTGCCAGCAGCCAAGCTAGCCCCAACAACATTCAGTACTTC
TRBJ2-1	TRBV14	.	.	16	CASSQDIGGAGNEQFF	TGTGCCAGCAGCCAAGATATCGGGGGAGCCGGCAATGAGCAGTTCTTC
TRBJ2-1	TRBV27	TRBD2	.	14	CASSLMRERGEQFF	TGTGCCAGCAGCCTCATGAGGGAGCGGGGTGAGCAGTTCTTC
TRBJ2-3	TRBV28	TRBD1	.	16	CASSSGTALSTDTQYF	TGTGCCAGCAGTTCCGGGACAGCCCTTAGCACAGATACGCAGTATTTT
TRBJ2-6	TRBV3-1/TRBV3-2	.	.	18	CASSHAIPLKDGANVLTF	TGTGCCAGCAGCCACGCCATCCCCCTTAAAGACGGGGCCAACGTCCTGACTTTC
TRBJ2-1	TRBV2	.	.	16	CASSVFGQGSGNEQFF	TGTGCCAGCAGTGTGTTCGGGCAGGGGTCCGGCAATGAGCAGTTCTTC